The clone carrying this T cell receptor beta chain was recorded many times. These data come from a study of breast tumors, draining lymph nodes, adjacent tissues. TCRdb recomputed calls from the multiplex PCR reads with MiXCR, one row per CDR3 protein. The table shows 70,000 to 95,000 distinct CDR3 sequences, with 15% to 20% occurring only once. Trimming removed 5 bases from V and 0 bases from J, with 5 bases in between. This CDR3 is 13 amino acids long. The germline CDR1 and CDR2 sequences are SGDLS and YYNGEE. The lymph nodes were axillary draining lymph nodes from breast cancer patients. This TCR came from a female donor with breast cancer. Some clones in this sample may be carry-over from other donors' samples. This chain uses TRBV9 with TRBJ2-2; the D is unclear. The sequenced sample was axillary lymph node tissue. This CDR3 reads CASSGTNTGELFF. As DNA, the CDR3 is TGTGCCAGCAGTGGTACGAACACCGGGGAGCTGTTTTTT.